This T cell receptor beta chain comes out of a study of blood T cell repertoires in COVID-19 (TCRdb year 2020). For the study in its entirety: Samples from collaborators originated in the United States, Italy and Spain and spanned both the acute and convalescent phases of COVID-19. A freely available public database, intended as a resource for researchers studying the immune response to SARS-CoV-2, is where the repertoires were released. The sample metadata nearly always contained a de-identified subject ID, COVID-19 status, age in years and sex. Where HLA class I and class II types were available, the types were taken from metadata supplied by the sample provider, not from assay-based typing. The prospective study material was composed of cDNA or gDNA derived from T cells, B-cell-depleted T cells, or PBMCs. Deeply sampled blood TCRbeta repertoires from subjects exposed to, actively infected with, or recovered from COVID-19 were included in the dataset. The samples were drawn from two sources: the first 160 participants of the ongoing ImmuneRACE study, and 1,000 to 1,500 subjects contributed by 6 global collaborators.

In Seattle, one collaborating source enrolled patients while the infection was active and tracked those patients longitudinally over the course of disease. Whole blood was collected in K2EDTA tubes by collaborating institutions according to the institutions' own protocols. For TCRbeta analysis, collaborators shipped samples in one of three forms: frozen whole blood, isolated PBMCs, or DNA extracted from either of those sample types. Remarks on this clone: The target of this receptor is not known. The sample holds no much larger clone one base away, and base qualities are not on file.

TCRbeta CDR3 regions were amplified from genomic DNA using the immunoSEQ Assay, a bias-controlled multiplex PCR. In the original analysis: The number of nucleated cells in each sample was estimated from the amplification of reference gene primers within the assay. Sequence reads were collapsed and filtered to measure the absolute abundance of every unique TCRbeta CDR3 rearrangement. Productive Simpson clonality was computed per sample as the square root of Simpson's diversity index over productive rearrangements. TCRdb re-hosts the immuneACCESS table, in-frame sequences only. Its copies lack some clones; in the studies checked, an unresolved V gene accounts for under half of them, and the cause for the rest is not known. Clone size and V and J calls were adopted from that table, with D and trimming inferred from the DNA. This sample has about 250,000 clones in its table, and 86% of those were observed once. The top ten clonotypes cover 5.5% to 6.5% of the sample.

Results and caveats for the whole study, not just this receptor: The amount of clinical and demographic metadata varied by source and participant and was provided uncurated.

Trimming leaves V shorter by 7 bases and J shorter by 6 bases, with the junction holding 3 bases beyond the gene matches. Counted from cysteine to phenylalanine, this CDR3 has 12 amino acids. CDR3 DNA is the only sequence kept; it has 36 bases, read in frame from the first base. Based on the germline V gene, the CDR1 and CDR2 sequences are MDHEN and SYDVKM. The sample was peripheral blood. The receptor chain draws on TRBV28 and TRBJ2-1; TRBD1 aligns with 7 central bases. This sequence originates from an elderly woman with COVID-19, enrolled during active disease. CDR3 region: CASTGQVNEQFF. In nucleotides, the sequence is TGTGCCAGCACCGGACAGGTCAATGAGCAGTTCTTC.